This TCR beta chain was captured by sequencing in a study of blood T cell repertoires in COVID-19. Original processing methods: By means of reference gene primer amplification, nucleated cell counts were estimated. Measured with immunoSEQ multiplex PCR; TCRdb has only the in-frame clones, and not every one. V and J calls and clone size are as listed in that table; D and trimming were resolved from the DNA. Among roughly 100,000 clones listed, approximately 84% were seen once. The CDR3 length is 13 residues. Germline loops: CDR1 SGHTA, CDR2 FQGNSA. The V and J ends lost 6 bases and 9 bases respectively, with 17 bases between them.

The chain has TRBV7-2 and TRBJ1-1, with D maybe TRBD1 (5 bases). Material: peripheral blood. This clonotype originated in a man between 35 and 55 years old with active or convalescent COVID-19. This CDR3 reads CASRPDSKTQAFF. The DNA for the CDR3 is TGTGCCAGCAGACCCGACAGTAAGACTCAAGCTTTCTTT.